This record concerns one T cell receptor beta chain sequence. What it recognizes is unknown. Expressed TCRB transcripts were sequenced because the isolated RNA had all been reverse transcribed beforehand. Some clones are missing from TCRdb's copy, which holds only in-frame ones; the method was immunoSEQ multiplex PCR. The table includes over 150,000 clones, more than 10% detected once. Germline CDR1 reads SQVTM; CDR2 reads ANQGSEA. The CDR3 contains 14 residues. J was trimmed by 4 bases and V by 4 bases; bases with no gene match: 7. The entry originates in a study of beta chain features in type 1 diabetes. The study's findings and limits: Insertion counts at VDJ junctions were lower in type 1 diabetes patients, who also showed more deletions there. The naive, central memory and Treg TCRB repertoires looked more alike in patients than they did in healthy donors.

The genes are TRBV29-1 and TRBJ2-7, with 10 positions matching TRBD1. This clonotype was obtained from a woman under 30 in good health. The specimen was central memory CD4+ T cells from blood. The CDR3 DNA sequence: TGCAGCGTTGCTTCCTTGGACAGGGGGTACGAGCAGTACTTC. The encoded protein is CSVASLDRGYEQYF.